This TCR beta chain was observed in a study of Ad26.COV2.S vaccination and SARS-CoV-2 variants. Study-level background: Ad26.COV2.S shots went into the muscle once or twice, 56 days apart.

Treatment defined: 19 received Ad26.COV2.S at low or high dose, single or two shots; about 5 received placebo; per-sample allocation not given. All samples were drawn on day 63, counting from the first vaccine or placebo injection. The shot given was an Ad26 vector that makes Wuhan-strain SARS-CoV-2 spike. Germline CDR1 reads SEHNR; CDR2 reads FQNEAQ (reference sequence). With 5 bases removed from V and 0 bases from J, the gap between germline ends came to 14 bases. This CDR3 region has 15 residues. Data came from immunoSEQ multiplex PCR; TCRdb stores just in-frame clones and leaves some out. Here the sample spans about 350,000 clones, approximately 86% being singletons. Study observations and caveats: Post-vaccination spike-specific CD8+ and CD4+ T cell responses reportedly had substantial breadth.

Note on this clone: Its antigen is unknown.

The receptor's source is a person aged 18-65 years who received the Ad26.COV2.S COVID-19 vaccine or a placebo. Sequenced material: peripheral blood, taken in a trial of Ad26.COV2.S vaccine versus placebo. J is TRBJ2-7 and V is TRBV7-9; weak D call: TRBD1 (6 bases). The chain's CDR3 is CASSQGTKSSYEQYF. The CDR3 DNA is TGTGCCAGCAGCCAAGGGACAAAAAGCTCCTACGAGCAGTACTTC. Full variable domain (outside the CDR3, taken from reference TRBV7-9 and TRBJ2-7): DTGVSQNPRHKITKRGQNVTFRCDPISEHNRLYWYRQTLGQGPEFLTYFQNEAQLEKSRLLSDRFSAERPKGSFSTLEIQRTEQGDSAMYLCASSQGTKSSYEQYFGPGTRLTVT.